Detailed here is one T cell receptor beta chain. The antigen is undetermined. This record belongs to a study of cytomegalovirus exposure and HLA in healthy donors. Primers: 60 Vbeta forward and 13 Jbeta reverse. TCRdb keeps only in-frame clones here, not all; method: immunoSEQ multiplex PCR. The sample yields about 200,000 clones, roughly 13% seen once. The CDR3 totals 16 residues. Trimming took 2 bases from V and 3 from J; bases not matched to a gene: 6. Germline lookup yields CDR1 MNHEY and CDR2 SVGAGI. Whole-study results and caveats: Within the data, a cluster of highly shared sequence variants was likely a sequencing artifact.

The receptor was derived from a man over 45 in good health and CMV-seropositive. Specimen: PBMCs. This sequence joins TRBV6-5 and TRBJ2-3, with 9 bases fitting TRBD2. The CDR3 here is CASSYRAGGGTDTQYF. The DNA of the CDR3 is TGTGCCAGCAGTTACAGAGCGGGGGGCGGAACAGATACGCAGTATTTT.